Included here is one TCR beta chain sequence, with context. Its target is not known. Germline V gene lookup returns CDR1 SGHTA and CDR2 FQGNSA. This CDR3 has 15 amino acids. V gave up 5 bases and J gave up 8 bases; unmatched junction bases: 11. This sample stems from a study of OX40 agonist ivuxolimab in advanced cancers. Study-level findings and limits: Averaged across samples, CD8+ T cells carried more expanded clones than CD4+ did.

The table came from immunoSEQ multiplex PCR; TCRdb's copy has only in-frame clones and leaves some out. The table lists around 100,000 clones, approximately 90% of them singletons, with approximately 0.58% in the top ten. The clonotype originates from an adult with an advanced solid tumor such as melanoma, head and neck, liver or kidney cancer. The V call is TRBV7-2, the J call TRBJ2-1, with 8 positions matching TRBD1. The sample was CD4+ or CD8+ T cells sorted from blood, taken in a trial of the OX40 agonist ivuxolimab. For the CDR3, the DNA is TGTGCCAGCAGCGCACAGGGGGTAGGGGGCGATGAGCAGTTCTTC. Translating it yields CASSAQGVGGDEQFF.